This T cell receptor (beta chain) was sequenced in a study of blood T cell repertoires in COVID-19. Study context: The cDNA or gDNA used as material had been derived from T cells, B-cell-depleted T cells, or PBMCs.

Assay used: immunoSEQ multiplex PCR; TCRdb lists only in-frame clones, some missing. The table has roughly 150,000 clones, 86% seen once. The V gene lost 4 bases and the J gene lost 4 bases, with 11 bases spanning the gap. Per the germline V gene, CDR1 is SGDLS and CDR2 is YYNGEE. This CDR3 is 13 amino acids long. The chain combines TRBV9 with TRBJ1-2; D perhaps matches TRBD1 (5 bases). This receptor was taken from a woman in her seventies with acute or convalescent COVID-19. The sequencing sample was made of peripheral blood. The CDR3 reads CASSPGGSYGYTF. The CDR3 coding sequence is TGTGCCAGCAGCCCGGGGGGGAGCTATGGCTACACCTTC.